Sequencing of this T cell receptor (beta chain) was carried out in a study of blood T cell repertoires in COVID-19. Study-wide background: Italy, Spain and the United States were the sources of the convalescent and acute COVID-19 samples. The cDNA or gDNA used as material had been derived from T cells, B-cell-depleted T cells, or PBMCs.

Authors' analysis steps: Counts of nucleated cells, estimated from reference gene primer amplification, were obtained. TCRdb's copy holds only in-frame clones and misses some; the assay was immunoSEQ multiplex PCR. That table is the source of V, J and clone size, and D and trimming were worked out from the DNA. The profile covers 90,000 to 130,000 clones, with nearly 90% appearing a single time and around 5.1% taken by the ten largest. Germline trimming cut 3 bases from V and 7 bases from J; bases unmatched to any gene: 4. CDR1 and CDR2 from the germline V gene are SGHRS and YFSETQ. CDR3 length: 14 amino acids.

Material: peripheral blood. The V gene is TRBV5-1, the J gene TRBJ1-6; 7 nucleotides match TRBD1. This clonotype was sampled from a human donor in a cohort sampled during active COVID-19. Here the CDR3 reads CASSWGQTNSPLHF. CDR3 coding DNA: TGCGCCAGCAGCTGGGGACAGACGAATTCACCCCTCCACTTT.